This T cell receptor (beta chain) stems from a study of blood T cell repertoires in COVID-19. Looking at the study overall: COVID-19 samples, acute and convalescent, were from the United States, Italy and Spain.

The CDR3 sequence is 13 residues long. With 0 bases removed from V and 7 bases from J, the gap between germline ends came to 11 bases. Germline assignment: CDR1 SGHRS and CDR2 YFSETQ. Per the study methods: Quantification of nucleated cells was approximated via reference gene primer amplification. Profiling relied on immunoSEQ multiplex PCR, and the TCRdb table lists in-frame clones only, not all of them. D and trimming were read from the DNA, whereas the V and J calls and clone size are those reported in that table. The sample lists under 90,000 clones; roughly 83% were seen once. The source of this sequence is a man older than 75 with acute or convalescent COVID-19. The chain employs TRBV5-1 and TRBJ2-7, with a weak D call TRBD2 (5 bases). The sequencing sample was made of peripheral blood. The CDR3 protein is CASSLALLGEQYF. The CDR3 bases are TGCGCCAGCAGCTTGGCCTTACTAGGAGAGCAGTACTTC.